The 20 T cell receptor beta chains below all came from one sample that was sequenced in a study of blood T cell repertoires in COVID-19. Only in-frame clones appear in the TCRdb table, and some are missing; sequencing was by immunoSEQ multiplex PCR. The sample includes approximately 250,000 clones, approximately 86% of them seen just once. Sequenced input: peripheral blood. These receptors came from a man in his forties with active or convalescent COVID-19.

This chain connects TRBV4-2 to TRBJ2-2, with TRBD1 matching over 8 bases. With 7 bases clipped from V and 4 bases from J, the junction kept 8 bases outside the gene matches. The CDR3 totals 15 residues. Germline V lookup: CDR1 LGHNA, CDR2 YNFKEQ. The CDR3 DNA reads TGTGCCAGCACCGAACCAGGGGGCGGCACCGGGGAGCTGTTTTTT. Translating it yields CASTEPGGGTGELFF.

The chain carries TRBV9 and TRBJ1-2; tentatively, D is TRBD1 (5 bases). V lost 4 bases and J lost 4, with 20 bases in between. CDR3 size: 16 residues. Germline CDR1 is SGDLS and CDR2 is YYNGEE. The CDR3 sequence: CASSQGGSQTGYGYTF. CDR3 in DNA: TGTGCCAGCAGCCAGGGCGGATCTCAAACGGGCTATGGCTACACCTTC. Full variable domain (remainder filled in from reference TRBV9 and TRBJ1-2): DSGVTQTPKHLITATGQRVTLRCSPRSGDLSVYWYQQSLDQGLQFLIQYYNGEERAKGNILERFSAQQFPDLHSELNLSSLELGDSALYFCASSQGGSQTGYGYTFGSGTRLTVV.

This chain joins TRBV15 and TRBJ1-2, with 7 nucleotides matching TRBD1. Germline CDR1 and CDR2: LNHNV and YYDKDF (reference sequence). Trimming took 5 bases from V and 5 from J; bases not matched to a gene: 8. The CDR3 consists of 14 residues. CDR3 bases: TGTGCCACCAGCCCGACAGGGAGTGGATATGGCTACACCTTC. Its translation: CATSPTGSGYGYTF. Full variable domain (remainder filled in from reference TRBV15 and TRBJ1-2): DAMVIQNPRYQVTQFGKPVTLSCSQTLNHNVMYWYQQKSSQAPKLLFHYYDKDFNNEADTPDNFQSRRPNTSFCFLDIRSPGLGDTAMYLCATSPTGSGYGYTFGSGTRLTVV.

The chain combines TRBV5-1 with TRBJ2-1, with 9 bases matching TRBD1. Germline CDR1 is SGHRS and CDR2 is YFSETQ. The CDR3 is 14 residues long. Trimming at V came to 5 bases and at J to 8 bases, leaving 8 bases not matched to a gene. The CDR3 protein is CASRAGTGIHEQFF. The CDR3 nucleotides are TGCGCCAGCAGGGCCGGGACAGGGATTCATGAGCAGTTCTTC.

J is TRBJ1-2 and V is TRBV12-3 or TRBV12-4; D may be TRBD1 (6 bases). The CDR3 is made up of 12 amino acids. V lost 6 bases and J 5 bases, leaving 10 bases between the germline ends. In DNA, the CDR3 is TGTGCCAGCAGCGCACAGGGTTATGGCTACACCTTC. Translated: CASSAQGYGYTF.

The gene calls are TRBV6-1 and TRBJ2-5; 8 bases map to TRBD2. Germline V gene data show CDR1 as MNHNS and CDR2 as SASEGT. The V and J ends lost 3 bases and 3 bases, in that order; junction bases with no gene match: 15. The CDR3 is 18 amino acids. The chain's CDR3 is CASSDWLSAGGSEETQYF. CDR3 nucleotides: TGTGCCAGCAGTGATTGGTTGAGTGCGGGGGGCTCAGAAGAGACCCAGTACTTC.

V usage is TRBV6-6 and J usage is TRBJ1-6, with D hard to call. CDR3 length: 14 residues. Germline V gives CDR1 MNHNY, CDR2 SVGAGI (reference sequence). V lost 0 bases to trimming and J lost 9 bases, with 9 bases between them. The CDR3 protein is CASSYSEEGSPLHF. CDR3 DNA: TGTGCCAGCAGTTACTCGGAGGAGGGTTCACCCCTCCACTTT.

The rearrangement links TRBV7-6 to TRBJ2-7, with D possibly being TRBD2 (5 bases). The length of the CDR3 is 14 residues. The germline V gene encodes CDR1 SGHVS and CDR2 FNYEAQ. Trimming pared 5 bases from V and 7 bases from J, leaving 18 bases between. The CDR3 bases are TGTGCCAGCAGCCCCTCCCTACCCACGGGGGAGCAGTACTTC. Residues: CASSPSLPTGEQYF. The full variable domain, in which reference TRBV7-6 and TRBJ2-7 provide the parts outside the CDR3, is GAGVSQSPRYKVTKRGQDVALRCDPISGHVSLYWYRQALGQGPEFLTYFNYEAQQDKSGLPNDRFSAERPEGSISTLTIQRTEQRDSAMYRCASSPSLPTGEQYFGPGTRLTVT.

This chain links TRBV5-5 with TRBJ2-5; 12 positions match TRBD1. The germline V gene has CDR1 SGHKS and CDR2 YYEKEE (reference sequence). Trimming removed 4 bases from V and 5 bases from J; junction bases left unmatched: 12. The length of the CDR3 is 17 residues. CDR3 sequence: CASSPTRGQGARETQYF. The DNA of the CDR3 is TGTGCCAGCAGCCCTACCCGGGGACAGGGGGCACGGGAGACCCAGTACTTC.

This chain uses TRBV6-5 with TRBJ1-4; 7 bases are a match to TRBD1. After removal of 0 bases from V and 8 bases from J, the junction contained 3 bases not matched to a gene. Per germline, CDR1 MNHEY and CDR2 SVGAGI. This CDR3 comprises 14 residues. In DNA, the CDR3 is TGTGCCAGCAGTTACTCCGGGACAGAAGAAAAACTGTTTTTT. Encoded protein: CASSYSGTEEKLFF.

The rearrangement links TRBV2 to TRBJ2-4, with 11 positions matching TRBD1. J was trimmed by 3 bases and V by 6 bases; bases with no gene match: 7. The length of the CDR3 is 16 residues. Germline CDR1 reads SNHLY; CDR2 reads FYNNEI. CDR3: CASSSGTGGYKNIQYF. As DNA, the CDR3 is TGTGCCAGCAGCTCCGGGACAGGGGGATACAAAAACATTCAGTACTTC.

The chain joins TRBV29-1 to TRBJ2-3; 9 nucleotides line up with TRBD1. The CDR3 has 16 residues. V was pared by 1 base and J by 0 bases, with 5 bases of the junction left unmatched. Germline V gives CDR1 SQVTM, CDR2 ANQGSEA. CDR3 residues: CSVEGGTGTSTDTQYF. CDR3 DNA sequence: TGCAGCGTTGAAGGTGGGACAGGGACTAGCACAGATACGCAGTATTTT.

The chain is built from TRBV12-5 and TRBJ2-3, with 8 bases fitting TRBD1. CDR1 is LGHNT and CDR2 is FRNRAP in the germline V gene. The V gene end was trimmed by 2 bases and the J gene end by 10 bases; junction bases not matched to a gene: 20. CDR3 length equals 18 residues. CDR3 sequence: CASGLTPGQEVNNIAQYF. In nucleotides, the CDR3 is TGTGCTAGTGGTTTGACGCCGGGACAGGAGGTGAACAATATCGCGCAGTATTTT.

This rearrangement joins TRBV19 to TRBJ1-6; 9 bases fit TRBD1. The CDR3 runs 14 residues. The V gene end was trimmed by 6 bases and the J gene end by 10 bases; junction bases not matched to a gene: 7. The germline CDR1 and CDR2 sequences are LNHDA and SQIVND (reference sequence). The CDR3 DNA follows: TGTGCCAGTAGAAGCAGCGGACAGGGGTCACCCCTCCACTTT. It translates to CASRSSGQGSPLHF. Based on the CDR3 plus reference TRBV19 and TRBJ1-6, the full variable domain is DGGITQSPKYLFRKEGQNVTLSCEQNLNHDAMYWYRQDPGQGLRLIYYSQIVNDFQKGDIAEGYSVSREKKESFPLTVTSAQKNPTAFYLCASRSSGQGSPLHFGNGTRLTVT.

The chain combines TRBV5-6 with TRBJ1-2; 7 nucleotides match TRBD1. The CDR3 is made up of 17 amino acids. Germline V CDR1 and CDR2: SGHDT, YYEEEE. Trimming took 4 bases from V and 2 from J; bases not matched to a gene: 14. This CDR3 is CASSARQGFWWNYGYTF. The CDR3 DNA follows: TGTGCCAGCAGCGCCCGACAGGGATTTTGGTGGAACTATGGCTACACCTTC. Complete variable domain (other parts from reference TRBV5-6 and TRBJ1-2): DAGVTQSPTHLIKTRGQQVTLRCSPKSGHDTVSWYQQALGQGPQFIFQYYEEEERQRGNFPDRFSGHQFPNYSSELNVNALLLGDSALYLCASSARQGFWWNYGYTFGSGTRLTVV.

The V call is TRBV6-5, the J call TRBJ1-5, with 7 bases aligning to TRBD1. Germline V gene data show CDR1 as MNHEY and CDR2 as SVGAGI. Trimming removed 4 bases from V and 7 bases from J; junction bases left unmatched: 4. The CDR3 contains 13 residues. This CDR3 is CASSSTGDQPQHF. The CDR3 nucleotides are TGTGCCAGCAGTTCAACAGGGGACCAGCCCCAGCATTTT.

The CDR3 sequence: CASNPGQMNTEAFF. The CDR3 DNA sequence: TGTGCCAGCAACCCGGGACAGATGAACACTGAAGCTTTCTTT. V usage is TRBV25-1 and J usage is TRBJ1-1, with 7 bases aligning to TRBD1. Germline CDR1 is MGHDK and CDR2 is SYGVNS. This CDR3 comprises 14 residues. Trimming cost V 7 bases and J 0 bases; bases outside gene matches: 5.

The chain couples TRBV5-5 to TRBJ2-7, with TRBD1 as a possible D gene (6 bases). From germline, CDR1 is SGHKS and CDR2 YYEKEE (reference sequence). Trimming left V 3 bases short and J 6 bases short, with 19 bases between. The CDR3 runs 15 residues. In DNA form, the CDR3 reads TGTGCCAGCAGCTGGCGTGCGCAGGGGCTTGTCGAGCAGTACTTC. This gives the protein CASSWRAQGLVEQYF.

The gene calls are TRBV3-1 (or the pseudogene TRBV3-2) and TRBJ1-2, with 7 bases fitting TRBD1. Germline loops: CDR1 LGHDT, CDR2 YNNKEL (reference sequence). This CDR3 region has 17 residues. With V trimmed by 4 bases and J by 8 bases, 19 bases remained unmatched. The CDR3 bases are TGTGCCAGCAGCCCCAAAGGCTTAGGGGACAGCAAAAGGGGCTACACCTTC. Its translation is CASSPKGLGDSKRGYTF.

The rearrangement uses TRBV30 and TRBJ2-7; 10 bases map to TRBD2. V dropped 4 bases and J dropped 5; count of bases not matched to a gene: 8. CDR1 is GTSNPN and CDR2 is SVGIG in the germline V gene (reference sequence). CDR3 length: 14 residues. The CDR3 DNA reads TGTGCCTGGACTAGCGGGAGATCGTCCCACGAGCAGTACTTC. This sequence encodes CAWTSGRSSHEQYF.